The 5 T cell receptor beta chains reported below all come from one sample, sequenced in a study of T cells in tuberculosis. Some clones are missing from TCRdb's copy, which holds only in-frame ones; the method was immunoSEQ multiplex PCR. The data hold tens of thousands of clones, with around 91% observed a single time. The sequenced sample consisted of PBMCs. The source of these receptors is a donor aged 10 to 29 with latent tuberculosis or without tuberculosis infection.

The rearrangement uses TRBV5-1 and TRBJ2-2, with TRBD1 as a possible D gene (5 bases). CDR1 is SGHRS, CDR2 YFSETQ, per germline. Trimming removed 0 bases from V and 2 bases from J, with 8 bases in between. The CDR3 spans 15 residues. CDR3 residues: CASSLARANTGELFF. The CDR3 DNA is TGCGCCAGCAGCTTGGCCAGGGCCAACACCGGGGAGCTGTTTTTT.

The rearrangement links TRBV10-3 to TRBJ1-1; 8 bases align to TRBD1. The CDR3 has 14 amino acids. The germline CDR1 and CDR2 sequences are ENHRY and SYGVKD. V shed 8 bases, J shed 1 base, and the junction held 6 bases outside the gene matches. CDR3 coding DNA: TGTGCCATCCGGGGGCAGGGGGCGAACACTGAAGCTTTCTTT. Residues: CAIRGQGANTEAFF.

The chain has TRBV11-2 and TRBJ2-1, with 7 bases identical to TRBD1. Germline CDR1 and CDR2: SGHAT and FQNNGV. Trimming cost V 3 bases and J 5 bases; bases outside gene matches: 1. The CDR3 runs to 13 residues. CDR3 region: CASSFGTDNEQFF. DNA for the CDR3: TGTGCCAGCAGCTTCGGGACAGACAATGAGCAGTTCTTC.

The DNA for the CDR3 is TGTGCCTGGAGTGTACGCGGATACTATGGCTACACCTTC. It specifies CAWSVRGYYGYTF. V usage is TRBV30 and J usage is TRBJ1-2; D is uncertain. V lost 0 bases and J lost 3, with 8 bases in between. Per germline, CDR1 GTSNPN and CDR2 SVGIG (reference sequence). The CDR3 has 13 amino acids. The whole variable domain, filled in from reference TRBV30 and TRBJ1-2, reads SQTIHQWPATLVQPVGSPLSLECTVEGTSNPNLYWYRQAAGRGLQLLFYSVGIGQISSEVPQNLSASRPQDRQFILSSKKLLLSDSGFYLCAWSVRGYYGYTFGSGTRLTVV.

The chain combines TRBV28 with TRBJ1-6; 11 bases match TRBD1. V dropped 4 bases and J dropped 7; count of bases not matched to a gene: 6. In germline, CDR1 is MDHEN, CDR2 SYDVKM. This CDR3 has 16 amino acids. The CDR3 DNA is TGTGCCAGCAGTTCGGACAGGGGGCCTCGAAATTCACCCCTCCACTTT. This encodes CASSSDRGPRNSPLHF.